The 6 T cell receptor beta chains below come from one sample, sequenced in a study of blood T cell repertoires in COVID-19. Data came from immunoSEQ multiplex PCR; TCRdb stores just in-frame clones and leaves some out. This table holds over 250,000 clones, about nine tenths found once. Sequencing was carried out using PBMCs or T cells enriched from blood (not recorded which). The receptor source for this set is a young woman who had recovered from COVID-19.

The chain couples TRBV30 to TRBJ2-7; possibly TRBD1 for D (6 bases). CDR1 is GTSNPN, CDR2 SVGIG, per germline (reference sequence). The germline V and J ends were trimmed by 3 bases and 7 bases, with 16 bases remaining between them. The CDR3 spans 13 residues. The CDR3: CAWRATAQGEQYF. The CDR3 DNA sequence: TGTGCCTGGAGGGCGACAGCTCAGGGGGAGCAGTACTTC. The whole variable domain, remainder taken from reference TRBV30 and TRBJ2-7, is SQTIHQWPATLVQPVGSPLSLECTVEGTSNPNLYWYRQAAGRGLQLLFYSVGIGQISSEVPQNLSASRPQDRQFILSSKKLLLSDSGFYLCAWRATAQGEQYFGPGTRLTVT.

The chain combines TRBV4-1 with TRBJ2-3; 8 bases agree with TRBD2. The length of the CDR3 is 14 residues. Unmatched junction bases numbered 4, after V lost 6 bases and J lost 2 bases. Germline V gene lookup returns CDR1 MGHRA and CDR2 YSYEKL. The CDR3 sequence is CASRRGALTDTQYF. CDR3 nucleotide sequence: TGCGCCAGCAGGCGGGGGGCTCTCACAGATACGCAGTATTTT.

J is TRBJ1-1 and V is TRBV7-2, with 7 bases matching TRBD1. This CDR3 spans 16 amino acids. CDR1 is SGHTA and CDR2 is FQGNSA in the germline V gene. The J segment lost 4 bases and the V segment lost 1 base, leaving 9 bases of the junction unmatched. The CDR3 region has the DNA TGTGCCAGCAGCTTAGGAAGAGGGGGCTTGGGCACTGAAGCTTTCTTT. It yields the protein CASSLGRGGLGTEAFF.

The genes are TRBV6-2 or TRBV6-3 and TRBJ1-6; D unclear. The CDR3 loop spans 14 amino acids. V gave up 1 base and J gave up 7 bases, with 8 bases separating them. CDR1 is MNHEY and CDR2 is SVGEGT in the germline V gene. The CDR3 bases are TGTGCCAGCAGTTACTTCGTAGAGAATTCACCCCTCCACTTT. It is translated as CASSYFVENSPLHF.

The chain has TRBV10-1 and TRBJ2-3, with 10 bases that match TRBD2. This CDR3 is built from 14 residues. The trim removed 8 bases at V and 6 bases at J, leaving 8 bases unmatched. Germline V lookup: CDR1 WNHNN, CDR2 SYGVQD (reference sequence). Here the CDR3 reads CASSYSGRWDTQYF. CDR3 DNA sequence: TGCGCCAGCTCCTATAGCGGGAGGTGGGATACGCAGTATTTT.

Written as DNA, the CDR3 is TGTGCCAGCAGCTTAGGGGCAGGGGGGAATCAGCCCCAGCATTTT. This sequence encodes CASSLGAGGNQPQHF. The V and J genes are TRBV7-8 and TRBJ1-5, with 7 bases that match TRBD1. The germline V gene encodes CDR1 SGHVS and CDR2 FQNEAQ. The V segment lost 1 base and the J segment 4 bases; nucleotides outside the gene matches: 4. The length of the CDR3 is 15 residues. The full variable domain, rest sourced from reference TRBV7-8 and TRBJ1-5, is GAGVSQSPRYKVAKRGQDVALRCDPISGHVSLFWYQQALGQGPEFLTYFQNEAQLDKSGLPSDRFFAERPEGSVSTLKIQRTQQEDSAVYLCASSLGAGGNQPQHFGDGTRLSIL.